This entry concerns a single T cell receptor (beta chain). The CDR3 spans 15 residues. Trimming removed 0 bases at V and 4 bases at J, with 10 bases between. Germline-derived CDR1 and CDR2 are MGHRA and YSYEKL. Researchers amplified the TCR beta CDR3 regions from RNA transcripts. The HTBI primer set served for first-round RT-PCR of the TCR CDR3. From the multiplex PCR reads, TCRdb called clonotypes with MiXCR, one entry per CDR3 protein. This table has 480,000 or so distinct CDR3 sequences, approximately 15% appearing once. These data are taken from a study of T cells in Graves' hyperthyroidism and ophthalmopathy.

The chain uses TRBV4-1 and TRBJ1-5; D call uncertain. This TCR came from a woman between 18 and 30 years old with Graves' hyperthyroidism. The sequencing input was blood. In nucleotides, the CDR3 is TGCGCCAGCAGCCAAGATCCGCAGCCGAATCAGCCCCAGCATTTT. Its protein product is CASSQDPQPNQPQHF.